The 2 T cell receptor beta chains below were found in one sample sequenced in a study of CXCR3-negative and CXCR3-positive naive CD8 T cells (dated by TCRdb to about 2019). The data were produced on a NextSeq 550. The Human TCR Profiling Kit (MiLaboratory) was used to prepare UMI-labeled 5' RACE TRB cDNA libraries. TCRdb reprocessed the reads, and each CDR3 protein sequence is entered once, without DNA. The table for this sample lists about 81,000 distinct CDR3 sequences. The ten most abundant clones make up roughly 1.6% of the sample. Material: naive CXCR3- CD8+ T cells from blood. Taken with the paper, the label for cell subset or site translates to: CD45RO-CCR7+CD27+CD95- naive CD8+ T cells lacking CXCR3 (TNR3-). These receptors all stem from a human donor in good health. Some clones in this sample may be carry-over from other donors' samples.

This chain uses TRBV15 with TRBJ1-5. This CDR3 contains 16 residues. Germline CDR1 reads LNHNV; CDR2 reads YYDKDF (reference sequence). The CDR3 protein is CATSSGGPRGNQPQHF.

The chain uses TRBV6-5 and TRBJ1-1. The V gene's germline CDR1 is MNHEY and CDR2 SVGAGI. The CDR3 consists of 13 residues. CDR3 sequence reads: CASSAGRGTEAFF.